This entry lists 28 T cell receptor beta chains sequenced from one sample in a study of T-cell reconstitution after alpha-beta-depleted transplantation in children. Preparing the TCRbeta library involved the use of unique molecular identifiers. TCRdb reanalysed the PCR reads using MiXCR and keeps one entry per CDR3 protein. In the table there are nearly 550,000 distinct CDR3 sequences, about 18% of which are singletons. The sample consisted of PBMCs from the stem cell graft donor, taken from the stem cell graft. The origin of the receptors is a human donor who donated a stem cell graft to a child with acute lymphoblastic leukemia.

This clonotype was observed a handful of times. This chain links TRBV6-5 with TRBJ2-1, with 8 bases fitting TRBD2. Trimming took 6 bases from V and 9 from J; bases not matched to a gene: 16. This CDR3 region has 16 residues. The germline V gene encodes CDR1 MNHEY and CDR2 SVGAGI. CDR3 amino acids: CASRHSGSGSPLEQFF. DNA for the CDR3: TGTGCCAGCAGACACTCGGGGAGCGGGAGTCCCCTTGAGCAGTTCTTC.

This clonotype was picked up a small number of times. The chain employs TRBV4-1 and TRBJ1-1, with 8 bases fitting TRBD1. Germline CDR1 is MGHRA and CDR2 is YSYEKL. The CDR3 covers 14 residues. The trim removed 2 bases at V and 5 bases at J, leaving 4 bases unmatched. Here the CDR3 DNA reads TGCGCCAGCAGCCAACGGACAGGGTTGACTGAAGCTTTCTTT. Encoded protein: CASSQRTGLTEAFF.

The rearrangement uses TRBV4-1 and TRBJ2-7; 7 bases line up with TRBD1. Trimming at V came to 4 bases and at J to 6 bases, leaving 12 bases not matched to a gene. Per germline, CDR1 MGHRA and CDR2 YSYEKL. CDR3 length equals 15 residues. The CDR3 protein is CASSRWGQPDSEQYF. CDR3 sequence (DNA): TGCGCCAGCAGCCGATGGGGACAGCCAGACAGCGAGCAGTACTTC.

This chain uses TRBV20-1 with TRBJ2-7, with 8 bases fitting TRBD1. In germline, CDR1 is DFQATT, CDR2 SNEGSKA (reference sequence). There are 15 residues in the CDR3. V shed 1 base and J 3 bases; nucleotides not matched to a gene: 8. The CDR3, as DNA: TGCAGTGCTAGAGTTCTCCTCGACAGGGGCTACGAGCAGTACTTC. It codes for CSARVLLDRGYEQYF.

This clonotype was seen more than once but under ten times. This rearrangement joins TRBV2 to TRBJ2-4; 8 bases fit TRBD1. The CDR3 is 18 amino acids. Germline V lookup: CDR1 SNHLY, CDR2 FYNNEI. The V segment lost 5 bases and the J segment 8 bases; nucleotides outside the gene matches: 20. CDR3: CASSPRYDRGSMWDIQYF. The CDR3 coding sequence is TGTGCCAGCAGTCCTCGATATGACAGGGGCTCTATGTGGGACATTCAGTACTTC.

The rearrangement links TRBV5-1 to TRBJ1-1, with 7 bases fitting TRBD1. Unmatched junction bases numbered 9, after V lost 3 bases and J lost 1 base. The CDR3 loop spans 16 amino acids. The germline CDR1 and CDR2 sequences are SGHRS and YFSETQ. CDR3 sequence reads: CASSSPDREENTEAFF. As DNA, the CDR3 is TGCGCCAGCAGCTCCCCCGACAGGGAGGAGAACACTGAAGCTTTCTTT.

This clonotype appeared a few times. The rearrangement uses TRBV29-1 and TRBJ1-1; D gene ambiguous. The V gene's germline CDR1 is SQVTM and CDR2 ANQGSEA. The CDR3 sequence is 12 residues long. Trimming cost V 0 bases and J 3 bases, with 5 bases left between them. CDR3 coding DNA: TGCAGCGTTGAAGAGGTGTACACTGAAGCTTTCTTT. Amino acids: CSVEEVYTEAFF.

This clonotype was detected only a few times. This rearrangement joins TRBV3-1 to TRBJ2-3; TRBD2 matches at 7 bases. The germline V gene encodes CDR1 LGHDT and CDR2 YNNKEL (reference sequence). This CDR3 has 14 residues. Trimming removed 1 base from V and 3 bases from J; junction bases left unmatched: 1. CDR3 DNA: TGTGCCAGCAGCCAAGCGGGAGGAACAGATACGCAGTATTTT. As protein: CASSQAGGTDTQYF.

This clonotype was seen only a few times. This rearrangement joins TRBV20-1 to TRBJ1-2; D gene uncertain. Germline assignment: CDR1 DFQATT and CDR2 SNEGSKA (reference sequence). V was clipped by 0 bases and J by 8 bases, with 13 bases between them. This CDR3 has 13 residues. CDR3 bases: TGCAGTGCTAGAGATATTGGGGTGGGGGGCTACACCTTC. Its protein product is CSARDIGVGGYTF.

The CDR3 DNA is TGTGCCAGCAGTTTAGGACAGGGCCCGTATTTT. This sequence encodes CASSLGQGPYF. The rearrangement links TRBV12-3 or TRBV12-4 to TRBJ2-3, with 7 nucleotides matching TRBD1. The CDR3 covers 11 residues. V trimming: 1 base; J trimming: 14 bases; junction bases outside the gene matches: 3.

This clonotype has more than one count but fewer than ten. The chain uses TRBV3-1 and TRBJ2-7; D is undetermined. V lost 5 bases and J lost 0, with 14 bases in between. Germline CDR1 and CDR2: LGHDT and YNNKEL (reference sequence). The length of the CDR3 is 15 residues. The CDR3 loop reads CASSYGKTSSYEQYF. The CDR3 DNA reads TGTGCCAGCAGCTATGGGAAGACAAGCTCCTACGAGCAGTACTTC.

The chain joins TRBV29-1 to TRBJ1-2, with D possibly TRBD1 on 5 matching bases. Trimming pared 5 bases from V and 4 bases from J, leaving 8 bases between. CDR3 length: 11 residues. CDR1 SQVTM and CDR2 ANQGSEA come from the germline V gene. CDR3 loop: CSVRGGYGYTF. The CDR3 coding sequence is TGCAGCGTTAGGGGCGGCTATGGCTACACCTTC.

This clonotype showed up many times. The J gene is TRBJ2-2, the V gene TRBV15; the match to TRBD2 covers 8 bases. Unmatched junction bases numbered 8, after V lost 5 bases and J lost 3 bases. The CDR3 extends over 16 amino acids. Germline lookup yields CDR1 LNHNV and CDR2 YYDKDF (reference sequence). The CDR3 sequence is CATSLPGTRYTGELFF. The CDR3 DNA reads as TGTGCCACCAGCCTACCCGGGACTAGATACACCGGGGAGCTGTTTTTT.

The CDR3 bases are TGCGCCAGCAGCCACCGGACAGGCGCTGAAGCTTTCTTT. It translates to CASSHRTGAEAFF. This sequence joins TRBV4-1 and TRBJ1-1; TRBD1 aligns across 7 bases. The CDR3 is 13 residues long. J was trimmed by 6 bases and V by 3 bases; bases with no gene match: 4. From germline, CDR1 is MGHRA and CDR2 YSYEKL.

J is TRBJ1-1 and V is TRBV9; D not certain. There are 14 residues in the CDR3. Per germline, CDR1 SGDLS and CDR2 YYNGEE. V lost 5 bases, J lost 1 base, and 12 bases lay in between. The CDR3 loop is CASSRGLTNTEAFF. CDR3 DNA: TGTGCCAGCAGTCGCGGACTGACGAACACTGAAGCTTTCTTT.

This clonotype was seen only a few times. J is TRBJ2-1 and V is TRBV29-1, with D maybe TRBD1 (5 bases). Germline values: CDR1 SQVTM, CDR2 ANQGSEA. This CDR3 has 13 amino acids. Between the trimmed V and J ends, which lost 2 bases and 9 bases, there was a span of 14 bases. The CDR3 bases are TGCAGCGTTGAATGGCAGGGCTACGGTGAGCAGTTCTTC. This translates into CSVEWQGYGEQFF.

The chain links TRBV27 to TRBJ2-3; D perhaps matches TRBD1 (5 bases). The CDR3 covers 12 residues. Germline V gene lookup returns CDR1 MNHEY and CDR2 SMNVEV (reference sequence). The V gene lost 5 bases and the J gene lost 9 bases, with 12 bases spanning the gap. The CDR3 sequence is CASSLPRTTQYF. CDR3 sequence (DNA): TGTGCCAGCAGTCTGCCTCGGACAACGCAGTATTTT.

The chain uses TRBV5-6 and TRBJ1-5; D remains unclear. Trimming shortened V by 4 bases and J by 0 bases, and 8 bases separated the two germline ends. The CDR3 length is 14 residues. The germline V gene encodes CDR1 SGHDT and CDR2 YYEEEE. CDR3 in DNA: TGTGCCAGCAGCCGGGGTTATAGCAATCAGCCCCAGCATTTT. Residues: CASSRGYSNQPQHF.

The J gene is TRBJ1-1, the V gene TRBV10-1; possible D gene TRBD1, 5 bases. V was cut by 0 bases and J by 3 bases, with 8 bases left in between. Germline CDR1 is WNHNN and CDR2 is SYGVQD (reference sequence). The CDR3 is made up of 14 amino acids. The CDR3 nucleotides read TGCGCCAGCAGTGAGTCGCAGGGATACACTGAAGCTTTCTTT. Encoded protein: CASSESQGYTEAFF.

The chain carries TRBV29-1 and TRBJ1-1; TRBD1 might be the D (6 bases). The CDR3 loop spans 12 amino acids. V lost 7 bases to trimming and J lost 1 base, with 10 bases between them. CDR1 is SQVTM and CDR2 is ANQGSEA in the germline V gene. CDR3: CSAARGNTEAFF. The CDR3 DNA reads TGCAGCGCCGCCAGGGGGAACACTGAAGCTTTCTTT.

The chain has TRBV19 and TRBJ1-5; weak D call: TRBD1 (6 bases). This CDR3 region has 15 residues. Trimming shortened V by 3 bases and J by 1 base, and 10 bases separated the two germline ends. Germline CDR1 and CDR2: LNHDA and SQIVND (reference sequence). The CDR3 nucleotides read TGTGCCAGTAGTATTGCAGGGGTGAGCAATCAGCCCCAGCATTTT. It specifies CASSIAGVSNQPQHF.

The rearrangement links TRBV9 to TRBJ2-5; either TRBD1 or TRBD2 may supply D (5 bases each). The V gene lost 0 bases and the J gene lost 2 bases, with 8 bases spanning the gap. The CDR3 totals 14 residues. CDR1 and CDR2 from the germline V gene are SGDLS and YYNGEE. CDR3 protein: CASSVGGWQETQYF. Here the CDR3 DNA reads TGTGCCAGCAGCGTAGGGGGGTGGCAAGAGACCCAGTACTTC.

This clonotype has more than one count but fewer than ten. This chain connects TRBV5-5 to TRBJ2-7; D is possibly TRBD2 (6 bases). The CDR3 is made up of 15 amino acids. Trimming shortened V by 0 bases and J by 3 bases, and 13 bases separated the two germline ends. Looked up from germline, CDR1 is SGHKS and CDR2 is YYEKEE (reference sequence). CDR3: CASSLVAGRNYEQYF. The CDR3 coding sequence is TGTGCCAGCAGCTTGGTTGCGGGACGTAACTACGAGCAGTACTTC. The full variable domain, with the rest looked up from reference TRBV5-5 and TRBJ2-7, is DAGVTQSPTHLIKTRGQQVTLRCSPISGHKSVSWYQQVLGQGPQFIFQYYEKEERGRGNFPDRFSARQFPNYSSELNVNALLLGDSALYLCASSLVAGRNYEQYFGPGTRLTVT.

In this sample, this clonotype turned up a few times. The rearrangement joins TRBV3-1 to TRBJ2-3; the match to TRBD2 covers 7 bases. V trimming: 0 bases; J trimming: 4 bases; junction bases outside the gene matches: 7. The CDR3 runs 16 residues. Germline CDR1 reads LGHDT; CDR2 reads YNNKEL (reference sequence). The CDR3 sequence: CASSQERRGYPDTQYF. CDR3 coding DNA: TGTGCCAGCAGCCAAGAAAGGCGGGGGTACCCAGATACGCAGTATTTT.

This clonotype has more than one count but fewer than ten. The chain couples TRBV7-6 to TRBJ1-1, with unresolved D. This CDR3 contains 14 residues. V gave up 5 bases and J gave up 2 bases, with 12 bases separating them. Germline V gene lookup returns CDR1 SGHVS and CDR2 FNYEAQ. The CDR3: CASSPMVENTEAFF. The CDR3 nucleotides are TGTGCCAGCAGCCCCATGGTTGAAAACACTGAAGCTTTCTTT.

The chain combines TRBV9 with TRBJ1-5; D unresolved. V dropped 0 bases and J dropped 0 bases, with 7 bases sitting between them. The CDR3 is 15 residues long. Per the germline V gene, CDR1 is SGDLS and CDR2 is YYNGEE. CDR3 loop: CASSVGRGSNQPQHF. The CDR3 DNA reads TGTGCCAGCAGCGTAGGTCGAGGTAGCAATCAGCCCCAGCATTTT.

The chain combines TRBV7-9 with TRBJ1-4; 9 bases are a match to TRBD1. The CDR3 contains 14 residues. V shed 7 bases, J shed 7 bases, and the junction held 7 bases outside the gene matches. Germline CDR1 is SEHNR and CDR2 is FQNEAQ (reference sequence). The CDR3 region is CASMMGTGTEKLFF. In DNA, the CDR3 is TGTGCCAGCATGATGGGGACAGGGACTGAAAAACTGTTTTTT.

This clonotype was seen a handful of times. The CDR3 spells CASSSGVRQPQHF. DNA of the CDR3: TGTGCCAGCAGCTCGGGGGTTAGGCAGCCCCAGCATTTT. This chain links TRBV11-2 with TRBJ1-5, with D possibly being TRBD1 (5 bases). The germline V gene encodes CDR1 SGHAT and CDR2 FQNNGV. The CDR3 is 13 amino acids. Trimming took off 4 bases at V and 7 bases at J, with 11 bases between the two ends.